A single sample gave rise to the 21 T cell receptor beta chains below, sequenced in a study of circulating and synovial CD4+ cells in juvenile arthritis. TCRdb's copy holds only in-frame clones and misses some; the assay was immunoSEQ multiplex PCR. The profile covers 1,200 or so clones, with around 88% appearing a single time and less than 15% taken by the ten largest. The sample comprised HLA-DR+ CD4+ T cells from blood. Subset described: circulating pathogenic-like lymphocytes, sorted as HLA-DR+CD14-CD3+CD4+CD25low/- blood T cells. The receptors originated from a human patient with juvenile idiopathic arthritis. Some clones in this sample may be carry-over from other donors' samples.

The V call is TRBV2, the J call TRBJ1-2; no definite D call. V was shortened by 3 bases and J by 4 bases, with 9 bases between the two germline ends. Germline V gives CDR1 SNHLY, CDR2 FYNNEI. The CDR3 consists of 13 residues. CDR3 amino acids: CASSEEVGYGYTF. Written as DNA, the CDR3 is TGTGCCAGCAGTGAGGAGGTCGGCTATGGCTACACCTTC. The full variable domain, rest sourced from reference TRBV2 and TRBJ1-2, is EPEVTQTPSHQVTQMGQEVILRCVPISNHLYFYWYRQILGQKVEFLVSFYNNEISEKSEIFDDQFSVERPDGSNFTLKIRSTKLEDSAMYFCASSEEVGYGYTFGSGTRLTVV.

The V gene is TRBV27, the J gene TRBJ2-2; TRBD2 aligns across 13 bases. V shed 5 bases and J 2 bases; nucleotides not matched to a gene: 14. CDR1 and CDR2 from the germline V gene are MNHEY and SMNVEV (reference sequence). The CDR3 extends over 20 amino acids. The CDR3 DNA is TGTGCCAGCAGTCCCTGGACTAGCGGGAGACCCGAAACAAACACCGGGGAGCTGTTTTTT. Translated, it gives CASSPWTSGRPETNTGELFF.

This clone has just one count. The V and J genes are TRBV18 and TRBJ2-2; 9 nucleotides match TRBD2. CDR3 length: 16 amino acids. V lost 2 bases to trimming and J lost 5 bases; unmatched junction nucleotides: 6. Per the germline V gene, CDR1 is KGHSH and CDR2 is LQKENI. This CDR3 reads CASSPGAGGLTGELFF. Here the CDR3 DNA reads TGTGCCAGCTCACCAGGCGCGGGAGGGCTGACCGGGGAGCTGTTTTTT.

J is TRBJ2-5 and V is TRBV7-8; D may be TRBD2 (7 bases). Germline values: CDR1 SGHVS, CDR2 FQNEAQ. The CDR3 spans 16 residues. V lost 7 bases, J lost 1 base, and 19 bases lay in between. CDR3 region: CASTAERGGRQETQYF. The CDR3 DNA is TGTGCCAGCACCGCTGAGAGGGGGGGGCGCCAAGAGACCCAGTACTTC.

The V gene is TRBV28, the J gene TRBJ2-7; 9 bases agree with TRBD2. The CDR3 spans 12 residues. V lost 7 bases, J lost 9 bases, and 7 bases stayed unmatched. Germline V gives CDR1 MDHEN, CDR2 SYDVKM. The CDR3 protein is CASKRGAAGQYF. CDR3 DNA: TGTGCCAGCAAGCGGGGGGCGGCCGGGCAGTACTTC.

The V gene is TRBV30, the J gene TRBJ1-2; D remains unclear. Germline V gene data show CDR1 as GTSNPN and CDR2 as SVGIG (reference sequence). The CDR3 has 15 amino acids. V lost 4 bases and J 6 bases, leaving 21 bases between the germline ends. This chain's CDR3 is CAWTPLNGVKNGYTF. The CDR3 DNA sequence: TGTGCCTGGACCCCCCTAAACGGGGTTAAAAATGGCTACACCTTC.

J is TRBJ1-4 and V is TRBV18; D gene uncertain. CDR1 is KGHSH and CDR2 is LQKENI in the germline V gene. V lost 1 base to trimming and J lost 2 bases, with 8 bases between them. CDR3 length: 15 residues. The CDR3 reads CASSPRGLTNEKLFF. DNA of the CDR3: TGTGCCAGCTCACCACGCGGACTTACTAATGAAAAACTGTTTTTT. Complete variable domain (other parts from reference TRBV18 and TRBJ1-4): NAGVMQNPRHLVRRRGQEARLRCSPMKGHSHVYWYRQLPEEGLKFMVYLQKENIIDESGMPKERFSAEFPKEGPSILRIQQVVRGDSAAYFCASSPRGLTNEKLFFGSGTQLSVL.

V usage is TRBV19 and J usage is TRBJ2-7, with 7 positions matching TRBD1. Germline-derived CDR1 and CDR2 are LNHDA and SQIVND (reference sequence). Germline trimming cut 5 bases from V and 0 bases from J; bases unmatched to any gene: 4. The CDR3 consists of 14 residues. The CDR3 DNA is TGTGCCAGTAGTCCACAGGGGTCCTCCTACGAGCAGTACTTC. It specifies CASSPQGSSYEQYF.

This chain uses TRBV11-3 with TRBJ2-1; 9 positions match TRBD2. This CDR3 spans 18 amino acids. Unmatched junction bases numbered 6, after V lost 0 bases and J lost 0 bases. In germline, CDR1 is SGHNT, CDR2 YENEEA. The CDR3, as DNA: TGTGCCAGCAGCTTAGATCATCGCGGGAGGGCCTCCTACAATGAGCAGTTCTTC. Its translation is CASSLDHRGRASYNEQFF.

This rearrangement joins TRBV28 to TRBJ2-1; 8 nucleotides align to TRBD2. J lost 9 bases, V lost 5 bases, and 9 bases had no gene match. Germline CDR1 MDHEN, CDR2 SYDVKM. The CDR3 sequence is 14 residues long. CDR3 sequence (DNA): TGTGCCAGCAGTGTGTTAGAGCGGGAGAGTGAGCAGTTCTTC. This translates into CASSVLERESEQFF.

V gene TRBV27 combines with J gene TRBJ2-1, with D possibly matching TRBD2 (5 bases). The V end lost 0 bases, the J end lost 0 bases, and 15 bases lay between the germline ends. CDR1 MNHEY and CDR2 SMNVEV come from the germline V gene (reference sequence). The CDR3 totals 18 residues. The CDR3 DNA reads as TGTGCCAGCAGTTTATCGCAGTGGATGGGGAGCTCCTACAATGAGCAGTTCTTC. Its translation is CASSLSQWMGSSYNEQFF.

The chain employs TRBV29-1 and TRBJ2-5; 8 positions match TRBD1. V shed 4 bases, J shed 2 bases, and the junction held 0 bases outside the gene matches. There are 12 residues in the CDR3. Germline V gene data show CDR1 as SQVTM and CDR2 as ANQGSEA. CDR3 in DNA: TGCAGCGTTGGACAGGGGCAAGAGACCCAGTACTTC. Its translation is CSVGQGQETQYF.

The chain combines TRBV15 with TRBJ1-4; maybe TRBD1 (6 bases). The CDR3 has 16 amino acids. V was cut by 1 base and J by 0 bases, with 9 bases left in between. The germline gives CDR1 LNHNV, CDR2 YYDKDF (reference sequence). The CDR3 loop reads CATSRGQDTTNEKLFF. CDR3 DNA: TGTGCCACCAGCAGAGGACAGGATACAACTAATGAAAAACTGTTTTTT. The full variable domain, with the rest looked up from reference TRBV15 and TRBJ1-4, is DAMVIQNPRYQVTQFGKPVTLSCSQTLNHNVMYWYQQKSSQAPKLLFHYYDKDFNNEADTPDNFQSRRPNTSFCFLDIRSPGLGDTAMYLCATSRGQDTTNEKLFFGSGTQLSVL.

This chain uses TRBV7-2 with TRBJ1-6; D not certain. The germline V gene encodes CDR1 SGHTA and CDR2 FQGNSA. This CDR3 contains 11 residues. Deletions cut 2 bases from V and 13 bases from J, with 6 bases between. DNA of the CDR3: TGTGCCAGCAGCTTAAACTCCCCCCTCCACTTT. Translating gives CASSLNSPLHF.

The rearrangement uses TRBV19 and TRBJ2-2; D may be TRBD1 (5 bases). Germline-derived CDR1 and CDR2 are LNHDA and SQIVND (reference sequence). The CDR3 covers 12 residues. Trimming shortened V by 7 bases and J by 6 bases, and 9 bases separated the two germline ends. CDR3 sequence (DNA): TGTGCCAGTACCCAGGGTGCCGGGGAGCTGTTTTTT. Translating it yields CASTQGAGELFF. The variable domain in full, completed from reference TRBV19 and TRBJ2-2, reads DGGITQSPKYLFRKEGQNVTLSCEQNLNHDAMYWYRQDPGQGLRLIYYSQIVNDFQKGDIAEGYSVSREKKESFPLTVTSAQKNPTAFYLCASTQGAGELFFGEGSRLTVL.

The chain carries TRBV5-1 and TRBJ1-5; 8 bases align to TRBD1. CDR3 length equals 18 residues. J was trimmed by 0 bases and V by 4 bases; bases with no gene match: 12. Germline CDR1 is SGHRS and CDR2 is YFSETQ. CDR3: CASSPNRGTRYSNQPQHF. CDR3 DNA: TGCGCCAGCAGCCCTAACAGGGGGACAAGATATAGCAATCAGCCCCAGCATTTT.

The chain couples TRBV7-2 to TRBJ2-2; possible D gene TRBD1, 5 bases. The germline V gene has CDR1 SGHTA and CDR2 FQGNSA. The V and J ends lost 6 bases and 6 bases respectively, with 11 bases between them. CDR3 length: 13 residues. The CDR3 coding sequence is TGTGCCAGCAGTGTAGGGGCGGCCGGGGAGCTGTTTTTT. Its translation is CASSVGAAGELFF.

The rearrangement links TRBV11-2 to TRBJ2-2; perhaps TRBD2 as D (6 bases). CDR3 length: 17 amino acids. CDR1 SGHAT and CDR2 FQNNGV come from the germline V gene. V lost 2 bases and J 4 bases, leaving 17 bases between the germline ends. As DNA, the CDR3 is TGTGCCAGCAGCTTAAGCAAACTAGCTGATGTCACCGGGGAGCTGTTTTTT. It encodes CASSLSKLADVTGELFF.

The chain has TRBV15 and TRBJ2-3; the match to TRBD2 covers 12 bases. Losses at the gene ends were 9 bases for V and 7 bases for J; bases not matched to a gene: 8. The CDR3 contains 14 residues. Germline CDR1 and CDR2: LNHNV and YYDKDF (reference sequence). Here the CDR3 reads CATTSGSIGNTQYF. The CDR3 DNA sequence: TGTGCCACGACTAGCGGGAGTATCGGGAATACGCAGTATTTT.

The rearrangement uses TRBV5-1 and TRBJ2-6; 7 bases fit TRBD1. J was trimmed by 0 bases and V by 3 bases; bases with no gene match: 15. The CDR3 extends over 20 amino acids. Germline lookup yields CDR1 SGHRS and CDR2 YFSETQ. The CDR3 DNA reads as TGCGCCAGCAGCTGGCCCGGGACAGACTCTACAAACTCTGGGGCCAACGTCCTGACTTTC. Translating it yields CASSWPGTDSTNSGANVLTF.

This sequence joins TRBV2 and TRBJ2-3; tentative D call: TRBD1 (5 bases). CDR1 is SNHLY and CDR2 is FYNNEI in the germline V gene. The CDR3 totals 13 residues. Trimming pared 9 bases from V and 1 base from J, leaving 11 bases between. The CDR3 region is CASGAVRTDTQYF. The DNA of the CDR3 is TGTGCCAGTGGGGCGGTACGCACAGATACGCAGTATTTT.